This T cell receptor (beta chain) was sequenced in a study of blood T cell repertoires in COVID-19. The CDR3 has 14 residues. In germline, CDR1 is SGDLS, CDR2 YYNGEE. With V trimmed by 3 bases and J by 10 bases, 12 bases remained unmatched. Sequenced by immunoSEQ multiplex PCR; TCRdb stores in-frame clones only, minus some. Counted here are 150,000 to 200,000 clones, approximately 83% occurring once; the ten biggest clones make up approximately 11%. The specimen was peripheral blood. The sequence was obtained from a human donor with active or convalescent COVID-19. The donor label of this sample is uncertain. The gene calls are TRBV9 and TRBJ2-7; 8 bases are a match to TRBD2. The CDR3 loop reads CASSALPGTSFQYF. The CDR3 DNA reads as TGTGCCAGCAGCGCCTTACCCGGGACTAGTTTTCAGTACTTC.